The subject of this entry is one T cell receptor (beta chain). Antigen: not known. Prior to sequencing, the ViraFEST assay stimulated PBMC with viral peptide pools, which expanded the antigen-specific CD4+ T cells. Cultured cells yielded isolated CD4+ T cells after about ten days. All vaccine recipients tested negative for nucleocapsid antibodies and had never contracted SARS-CoV-2 infection. Trimming shortened V by 4 bases and J by 3 bases, and 11 bases separated the two germline ends. In germline, CDR1 is LNHDA, CDR2 SQIVND (reference sequence). This CDR3 has 14 residues. The sample is drawn from a study of vaccination effects on CD4 cells after COVID-19. The repertoire was sequenced with immunoSEQ multiplex PCR; TCRdb's copy has only in-frame clones and lacks some. The sample carries roughly 53,000 clones, more than 75% recorded once.

The clonotype comes from a human donor who received a COVID-19 vaccine. The rearrangement joins TRBV19 to TRBJ2-3, with D tentatively TRBD1 (6 bases). Sequencing used CD4+ T cells from PBMCs cultured with HCoV-OC43 spike peptides, obtained before COVID-19 vaccination. Regarding subset: HCoV-OC43 spike overlapping peptide pool stimulation. The CDR3 coding sequence is TGTGCCAGTAGTACACAGGGTGGGACAGATACGCAGTATTTT. Protein: CASSTQGGTDTQYF.